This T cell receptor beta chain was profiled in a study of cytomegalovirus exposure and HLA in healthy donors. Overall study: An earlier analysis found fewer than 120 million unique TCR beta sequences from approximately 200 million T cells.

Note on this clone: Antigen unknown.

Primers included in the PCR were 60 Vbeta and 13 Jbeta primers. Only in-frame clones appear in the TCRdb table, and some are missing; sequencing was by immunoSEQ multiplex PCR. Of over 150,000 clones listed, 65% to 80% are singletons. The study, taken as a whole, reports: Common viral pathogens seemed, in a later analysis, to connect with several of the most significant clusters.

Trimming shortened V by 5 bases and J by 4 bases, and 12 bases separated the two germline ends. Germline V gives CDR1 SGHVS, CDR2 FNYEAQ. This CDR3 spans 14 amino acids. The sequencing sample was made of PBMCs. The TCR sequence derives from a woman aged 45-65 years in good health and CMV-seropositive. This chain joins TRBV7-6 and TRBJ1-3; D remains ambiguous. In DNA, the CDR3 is TGTGCCAGCAGCCGCCCATCGGGAGGAAACACCATATATTTT. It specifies CASSRPSGGNTIYF. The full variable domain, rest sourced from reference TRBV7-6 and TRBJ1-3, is GAGVSQSPRYKVTKRGQDVALRCDPISGHVSLYWYRQALGQGPEFLTYFNYEAQQDKSGLPNDRFSAERPEGSISTLTIQRTEQRDSAMYRCASSRPSGGNTIYFGEGSWLTVV.